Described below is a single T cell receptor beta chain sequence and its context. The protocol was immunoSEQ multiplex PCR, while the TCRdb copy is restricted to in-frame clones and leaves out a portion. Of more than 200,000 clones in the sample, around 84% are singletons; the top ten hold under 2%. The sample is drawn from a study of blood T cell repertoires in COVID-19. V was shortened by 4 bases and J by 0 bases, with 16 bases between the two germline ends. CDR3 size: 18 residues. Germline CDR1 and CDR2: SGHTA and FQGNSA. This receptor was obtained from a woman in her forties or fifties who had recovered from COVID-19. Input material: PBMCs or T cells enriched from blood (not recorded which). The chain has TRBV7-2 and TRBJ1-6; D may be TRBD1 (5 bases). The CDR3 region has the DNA TGTGCCAGCAGCTCTTCTGTTAGGGGTTTCTCCTATAATTCACCCCTCCACTTT. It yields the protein CASSSSVRGFSYNSPLHF.